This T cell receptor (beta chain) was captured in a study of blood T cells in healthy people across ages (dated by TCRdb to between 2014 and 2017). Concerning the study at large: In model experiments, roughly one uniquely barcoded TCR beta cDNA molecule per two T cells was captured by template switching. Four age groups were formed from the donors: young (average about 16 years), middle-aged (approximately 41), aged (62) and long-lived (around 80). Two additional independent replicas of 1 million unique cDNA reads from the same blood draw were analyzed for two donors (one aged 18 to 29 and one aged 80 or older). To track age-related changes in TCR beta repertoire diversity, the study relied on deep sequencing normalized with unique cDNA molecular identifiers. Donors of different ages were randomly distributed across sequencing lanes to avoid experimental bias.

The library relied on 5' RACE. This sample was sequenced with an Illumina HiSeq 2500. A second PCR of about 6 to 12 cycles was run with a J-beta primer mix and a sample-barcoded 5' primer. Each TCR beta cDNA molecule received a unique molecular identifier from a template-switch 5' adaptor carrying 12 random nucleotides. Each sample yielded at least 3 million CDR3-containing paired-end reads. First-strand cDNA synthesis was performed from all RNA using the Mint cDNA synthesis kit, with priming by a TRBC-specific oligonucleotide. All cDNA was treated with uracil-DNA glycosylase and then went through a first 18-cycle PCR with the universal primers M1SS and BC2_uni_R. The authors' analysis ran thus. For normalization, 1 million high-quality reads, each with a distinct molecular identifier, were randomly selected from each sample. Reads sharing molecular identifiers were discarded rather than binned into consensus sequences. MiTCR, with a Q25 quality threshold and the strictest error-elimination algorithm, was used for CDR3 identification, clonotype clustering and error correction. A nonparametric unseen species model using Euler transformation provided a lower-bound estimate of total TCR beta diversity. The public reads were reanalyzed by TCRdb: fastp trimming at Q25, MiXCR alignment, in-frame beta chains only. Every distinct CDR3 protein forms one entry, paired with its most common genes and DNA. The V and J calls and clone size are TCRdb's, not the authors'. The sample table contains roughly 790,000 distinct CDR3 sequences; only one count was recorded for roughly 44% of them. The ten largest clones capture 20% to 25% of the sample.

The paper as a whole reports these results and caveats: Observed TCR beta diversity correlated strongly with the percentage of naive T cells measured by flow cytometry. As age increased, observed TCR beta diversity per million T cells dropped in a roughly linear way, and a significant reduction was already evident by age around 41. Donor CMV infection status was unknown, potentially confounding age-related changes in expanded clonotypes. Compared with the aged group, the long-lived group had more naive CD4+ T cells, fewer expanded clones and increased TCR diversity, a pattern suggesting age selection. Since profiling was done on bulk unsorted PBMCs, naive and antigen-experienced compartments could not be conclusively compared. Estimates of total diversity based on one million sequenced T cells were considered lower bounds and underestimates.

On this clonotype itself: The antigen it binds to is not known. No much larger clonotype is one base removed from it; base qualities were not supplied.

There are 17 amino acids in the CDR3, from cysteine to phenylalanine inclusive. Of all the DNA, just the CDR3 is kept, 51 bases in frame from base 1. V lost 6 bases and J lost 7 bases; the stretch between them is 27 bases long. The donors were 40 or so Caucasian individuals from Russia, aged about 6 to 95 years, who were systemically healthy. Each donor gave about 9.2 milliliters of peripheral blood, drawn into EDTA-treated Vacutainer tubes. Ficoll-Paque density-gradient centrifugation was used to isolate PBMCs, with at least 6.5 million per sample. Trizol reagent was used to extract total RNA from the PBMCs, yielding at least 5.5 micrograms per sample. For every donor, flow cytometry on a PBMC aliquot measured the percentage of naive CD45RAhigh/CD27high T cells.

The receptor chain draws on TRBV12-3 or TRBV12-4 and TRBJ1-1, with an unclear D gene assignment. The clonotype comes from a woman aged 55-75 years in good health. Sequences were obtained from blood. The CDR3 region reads CASSPSDTPLVKSEAFF. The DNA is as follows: TGTGCCAGCAGCCCCTCAGACACCCCGTTGGTTAAGAGTGAAGCTTTCTTT.